Shown below are 12 T cell receptor beta chains from a single sample sequenced in a study of cytomegalovirus exposure and HLA in healthy donors. Vbeta (60) and Jbeta (13) primers were used in the PCR. Some clones are missing from TCRdb's copy, which holds only in-frame ones; the method was immunoSEQ multiplex PCR. The sample includes fewer than 100,000 clones, 55% to 80% of them seen just once. The material sequenced was PBMCs. Receptors originate from a female donor in good health and CMV-seronegative.

This chain joins TRBV10-3 and TRBJ2-7, with D hard to call. The V and J ends lost 0 bases and 4 bases respectively, with 13 bases between them. CDR1 ENHRY and CDR2 SYGVKD come from the germline V gene. CDR3 length: 15 amino acids. DNA for the CDR3: TGTGCCATCAGTGAGTCGCTAGGCAGTTTTTACGAGCAGTACTTC. Translation: CAISESLGSFYEQYF.

The count of this clone is one. This chain joins TRBV2 and TRBJ1-1; 8 positions match TRBD1. The CDR3 runs 13 residues. CDR1 is SNHLY and CDR2 is FYNNEI in the germline V gene. V lost 4 bases and J lost 7; bases outside the gene matches: 5. The DNA of the CDR3 is TGTGCCAGCAGTGCCCAGGGGGCGGGTGAAGCTTTCTTT. Residues: CASSAQGAGEAFF.

The rearrangement joins TRBV6-1 to TRBJ2-7, with 7 bases matching TRBD2. Germline trimming cut 3 bases from V and 2 bases from J; bases unmatched to any gene: 7. This CDR3 is built from 15 residues. The germline V gene has CDR1 MNHNS and CDR2 SASEGT. CDR3 sequence (DNA): TGTGCCAGCAGTGACCCCCCCGGGAGGACCTACGAGCAGTACTTC. This gives the protein CASSDPPGRTYEQYF.

The chain links TRBV28 to TRBJ2-3; tentatively, D is TRBD1 (5 bases). CDR3 length: 13 residues. V was shortened by 4 bases and J by 3 bases, with 8 bases between the two germline ends. Germline V gene lookup returns CDR1 MDHEN and CDR2 SYDVKM. The CDR3: CASSSQGTDTQYF. The DNA of the CDR3 is TGTGCCAGCAGTTCCCAGGGTACAGATACGCAGTATTTT.

V is TRBV7-2 and J is TRBJ1-2; D gene uncertain. Trimming took 1 base from V and 5 from J, leaving 14 bases between them. This CDR3 region has 15 residues. Germline V gene lookup returns CDR1 SGHTA and CDR2 FQGNSA. The CDR3 bases are TGTGCCAGCAGCTTAGGGCGTCAGGACTATTATGGCTACACCTTC. This gives the protein CASSLGRQDYYGYTF.

This sequence joins TRBV28 and TRBJ1-4, with D uncertain. CDR3 size: 12 residues. The V end was cut by 8 bases, the J end by 4 bases, with 8 bases between. Germline V gene sequence: CDR1 MDHEN, CDR2 SYDVKM. CDR3 nucleotide sequence: TGTGCCAGCCAACTGCGTAATGAAAAACTGTTTTTT. Amino acid sequence: CASQLRNEKLFF.

The CDR3 region has the DNA TGTGCCAGCAGCTTAGGACGATTGGGCCTGCACTCTGGAAACACCATATATTTT. This translates into CASSLGRLGLHSGNTIYF. The chain couples TRBV11-2 to TRBJ1-3; no definite D call. Trimming cost V 1 base and J 0 bases, with 16 bases left between them. Per germline, CDR1 SGHAT and CDR2 FQNNGV. There are 18 residues in the CDR3.

The chain joins TRBV6-1 to TRBJ2-1; TRBD2 matches 10 bases. The CDR3 contains 14 residues. Germline V gene data show CDR1 as MNHNS and CDR2 as SASEGT. V shed 6 bases, J shed 6 bases, and the junction held 5 bases outside the gene matches. Here the CDR3 reads CASRAGLASNEQFF. CDR3 nucleotides: TGTGCCAGCAGGGCGGGACTAGCGTCCAATGAGCAGTTCTTC.

The CDR3 nucleotides read TGTGCCATCAACCAGGGGGCTGGGAGTACAGATACGCAGTATTTT. This encodes CAINQGAGSTDTQYF. The chain carries TRBV6-1 and TRBJ2-3; TRBD1 matches 8 bases. Germline CDR1 reads MNHNS; CDR2 reads SASEGT. V was pared by 10 bases and J by 3 bases, with 12 bases of the junction left unmatched. CDR3 length: 15 amino acids.

The chain carries TRBV7-2 and TRBJ2-3, with 7 bases aligning to TRBD2. Germline CDR1 and CDR2: SGHTA and FQGNSA. The CDR3 runs 13 residues. The ends lost 1 base at V and 9 bases at J; junction bases unmatched: 4. The DNA for the CDR3 is TGTGCCAGCAGCTTAGAAGCGGGGAGGACGCAGTATTTT. Translating gives CASSLEAGRTQYF.

V usage is TRBV2 and J usage is TRBJ1-2; D unresolved. The germline V and J ends were trimmed by 8 bases and 2 bases, with 15 bases remaining between them. The CDR3 totals 14 residues. Germline V gene data show CDR1 as SNHLY and CDR2 as FYNNEI. CDR3 amino acids: CASLEGFGNYGYTF. The CDR3 DNA follows: TGTGCCAGCCTTGAGGGATTCGGGAACTATGGCTACACCTTC.

This clone has a handful of counts. The rearrangement uses TRBV19 and TRBJ1-2, with 8 nucleotides matching TRBD1. The CDR3 covers 16 residues. Germline V gene data show CDR1 as LNHDA and CDR2 as SQIVND (reference sequence). The V and J ends lost 4 bases and 8 bases, in that order; junction bases with no gene match: 15. CDR3: CASSTGQGAGPSGYTF. CDR3 bases: TGTGCCAGTAGTACCGGCCAGGGGGCAGGACCGTCAGGCTACACCTTC.